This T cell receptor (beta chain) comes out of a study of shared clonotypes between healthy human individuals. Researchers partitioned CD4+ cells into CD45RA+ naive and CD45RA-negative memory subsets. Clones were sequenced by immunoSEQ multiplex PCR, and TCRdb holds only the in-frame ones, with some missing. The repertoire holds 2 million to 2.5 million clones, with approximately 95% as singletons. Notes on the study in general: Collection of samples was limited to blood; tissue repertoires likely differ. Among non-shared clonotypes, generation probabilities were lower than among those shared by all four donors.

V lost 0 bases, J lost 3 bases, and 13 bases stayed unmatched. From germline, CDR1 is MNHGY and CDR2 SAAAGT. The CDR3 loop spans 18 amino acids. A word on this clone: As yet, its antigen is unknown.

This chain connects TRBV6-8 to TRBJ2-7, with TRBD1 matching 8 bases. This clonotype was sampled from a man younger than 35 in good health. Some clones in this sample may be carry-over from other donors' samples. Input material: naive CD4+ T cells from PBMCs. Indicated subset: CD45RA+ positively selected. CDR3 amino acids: CASSYSGNRDRTFYEQYF. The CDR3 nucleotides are TGTGCCAGCAGTTACTCGGGAAACCGGGACAGGACTTTCTACGAGCAGTACTTC.